This T cell receptor beta chain originates from a study of CD8 T cells in Susac syndrome. Study-level information: The Susac syndrome patients were therapy-naive, on corticosteroids, or on intravenous immunoglobulin alone at blood draw. Findings of the study overall: None of the CD4+ T cell repertoires in Susac syndrome showed clonal expansion. The authors acknowledged that their TCR sequencing and HLA analysis involved a relatively small number of individuals.

The CDR3 spans 16 residues. V gave up 0 bases and J gave up 0 bases, with 11 bases separating them. Germline V gene sequence: CDR1 SGDLS, CDR2 YYNGEE. On this clonotype: Its antigen is unknown.

Reverse transcription used 0.5 to 1 ug RNA and random hexamers. By means of immunoSEQ multiplex PCR, TCR beta CDR3 spanning 54 Vbeta and 13 Jbeta underwent amplification. TCRdb reanalysed the immunoSEQ multiplex PCR reads using MiXCR and keeps one entry per CDR3 protein. The table shows some 99,000 distinct CDR3 sequences, with just under 95% occurring only once. Sequenced material: CD4+ T cells from PBMCs. The V and J genes are TRBV9 and TRBJ2-3; perhaps TRBD2 as D (6 bases). The sequence came from a human donor with Susac syndrome. CDR3 DNA sequence: TGTGCCAGCAGCGTAGATGGGCGGGGCAGCACAGATACGCAGTATTTT. It translates to CASSVDGRGSTDTQYF.